The 7 T cell receptor beta chains given below trace back to one sample, sequenced in a study of sequential checkpoint blockade in melanoma. Repertoires were generated with immunoSEQ multiplex PCR, while TCRdb's copy carries only in-frame clones and drops some. Counted here are 18,000 or so clones, around 66% occurring once; the ten biggest clones make up approximately 12%. Treatment defined: randomized to nivolumab then ipilimumab (arm A) or the reverse (arm B). The material was CD8+ T cells sorted from blood (inferred from file names), obtained from a patient given nivolumab and ipilimumab in sequence. Every receptor here comes from a human donor with melanoma.

The rearrangement joins TRBV25-1 to TRBJ1-6, with D unclear. Trimming removed 4 bases at V and 10 bases at J, with 14 bases between. The CDR3 contains 14 residues. Germline CDR1 reads MGHDK; CDR2 reads SYGVNS. In DNA, the CDR3 is TGTGCCAGCAGTGCGGAGGGCGAATACTCACCCCTCCACTTT. This translates into CASSAEGEYSPLHF.

In DNA form, the CDR3 reads TGTGCCAGCAGCGTAGGAGAGGGACTAGACCTCACAGATACGCAGTATTTT. Translation gives CASSVGEGLDLTDTQYF. The gene calls are TRBV9 and TRBJ2-3; the match to TRBD2 covers 8 bases. The CDR3 is 17 residues long. Germline V gene sequence: CDR1 SGDLS, CDR2 YYNGEE. V gave up 0 bases and J gave up 2 bases; unmatched junction bases: 8. Based on the CDR3 plus reference TRBV9 and TRBJ2-3, the full variable domain is DSGVTQTPKHLITATGQRVTLRCSPRSGDLSVYWYQQSLDQGLQFLIQYYNGEERAKGNILERFSAQQFPDLHSELNLSSLELGDSALYFCASSVGEGLDLTDTQYFGPGTRLTVL.

This sequence joins TRBV9 and TRBJ2-1, with TRBD2 matching over 12 bases. V gave up 4 bases and J gave up 8 bases; unmatched junction bases: 7. This CDR3 contains 15 residues. Germline loops: CDR1 SGDLS, CDR2 YYNGEE. The CDR3 coding sequence is TGTGCCAGCAGCTCTCGGACTAGCGGGGTCGATGAGCAGTTCTTC. Translation gives CASSSRTSGVDEQFF.

This sequence joins TRBV10-2 and TRBJ2-3; TRBD2 might be the D (6 bases). CDR1 WSHSY and CDR2 SAAADI come from the germline V gene. V gave up 5 bases and J gave up 2 bases, with 17 bases separating them. The CDR3 extends over 16 amino acids. The CDR3 sequence is CASSNPKRAYTDTQYF. For the CDR3, the DNA is TGCGCCAGCAGTAATCCGAAGCGGGCATACACAGATACGCAGTATTTT.

The V gene is TRBV4-3, the J gene TRBJ2-7; TRBD2 matches 7 bases. Per the germline V gene, CDR1 is LGHNA and CDR2 is YSLEER. The CDR3 totals 15 residues. The V and J ends lost 4 bases and 7 bases, in that order; junction bases with no gene match: 13. CDR3 nucleotides: TGCGCCAGCAGCCCCGGCGAGCGGGATTCGGAGGAGCAGTACTTC. It is translated as CASSPGERDSEEQYF.

The chain uses TRBV30 and TRBJ1-1, with a tentative D call TRBD1 (5 bases). Trimming took 2 bases from V and 0 from J, leaving 7 bases between them. CDR3 length equals 13 residues. CDR1 is GTSNPN, CDR2 SVGIG, per germline (reference sequence). The CDR3 DNA follows: TGTGCCTGGAGTAAGACAGTGAACACTGAAGCTTTCTTT. Translated, it gives CAWSKTVNTEAFF.

The V call is TRBV4-1, the J call TRBJ2-7, with 11 bases identical to TRBD2. CDR1 is MGHRA, CDR2 YSYEKL, per germline. V shed 1 base, J shed 4 bases, and the junction held 3 bases outside the gene matches. The CDR3 runs to 15 residues. The chain's CDR3 is CASSQGASGGYEQYF. CDR3 sequence (DNA): TGCGCCAGCAGCCAAGGGGCTAGCGGGGGGTACGAGCAGTACTTC.